Listed below are T cell receptor beta chains from one sample, sequenced in a study of blood T cell repertoires in COVID-19. The data were produced by immunoSEQ multiplex PCR, yet TCRdb's version contains in-frame clones alone and is incomplete. The table lists around 220,000 clones, more than 85% of them singletons. Sequencing used peripheral blood. Receptors were obtained from a woman between 50 and 59 years old with COVID-19, enrolled during active disease. Both conserved end residues are part of each CDR3. The D gene is left open where the match is weak. Not every row has a clone size; where given, it reads once, few, many or a size class.

v_gene	j_gene	abundance	d_gene	CDR3nt	CDR3aa
TRBV24-1	TRBJ1-5	NA	TRBD1	TGTGCCACCAGTCAGACAGGGTCAAGCAATCAGCCCCAGCATTTT	CATSQTGSSNQPQHF
TRBV19	TRBJ1-1	NA	NA	TGTGCCAGTAGTATCAAGCTGACGGGTTCAAGGATCACTGAAGCTTTCTTT	CASSIKLTGSRITEAFF
TRBV14	TRBJ2-2	NA	NA	TGTGCCAGCAGCCAAGATCTTACCGGGGAGCTGTTTTTT	CASSQDLTGELFF
TRBV5-5	TRBJ2-7	NA	TRBD2	TGTGCCAGCAGGACTAGCGGGGGGAATCGCGGGCAGTACTTC	CASRTSGGNRGQYF
TRBV7-9	TRBJ1-1	NA	TRBD1	TGTGCCAGCAGCTTTCCTCCCGGGACAGCAGAAGCTTTCTTT	CASSFPPGTAEAFF
TRBV18	TRBJ1-5	few	TRBD1	TGTGCCAGCTCACCGGACAGGAGCAATCAGCCCCAGCATTTT	CASSPDRSNQPQHF
TRBV18	TRBJ2-2	NA	TRBD1	TGTGCCAGCTCACCAGTGACGACAGGGCCCCGCGGGGAGCTGTTTTTT	CASSPVTTGPRGELFF
TRBV6-1	TRBJ2-1	NA	NA	TGTGCCAGCAGTGAAGATAGATCTTACAATGAGCAGTTCTTC	CASSEDRSYNEQFF
TRBV7-2	TRBJ2-7	NA	NA	TGTGCCAGCAGCTTGGACTGGGGGGTCGACGAGCAGTACTTC	CASSLDWGVDEQYF
TRBV2	TRBJ2-3	once	NA	TGTGCCAGCAGTGAATATTCTAGTAAAAGCACAGATACGCAGTATTTT	CASSEYSSKSTDTQYF
TRBV27	TRBJ1-6	NA	NA	TGTGCCAGCAGTTTATTAAGAGGCCCCTCACCCCTCCACTTT	CASSLLRGPSPLHF
TRBV25-1	TRBJ2-7	NA	TRBD1	TGTGCCAGCAGTGGTAATCCAGGGGGAAGTGCGCGGAACGAGCAGTACTTC	CASSGNPGGSARNEQYF
TRBV5-1	TRBJ1-2	NA	NA	TGCGCCAGCAGCGGCGGCAGTTCCATCGGCGGAGGCTACACCTTC	CASSGGSSIGGGYTF
TRBV5-1	TRBJ2-7	NA	TRBD1	TGCGCCAGCAGCTTGGAGGGGACAGGGTGGTGGTTC	CASSLEGTGWWF
TRBV9	TRBJ1-3	NA	TRBD1	TGTGCCAGCAGGGGACAGGGCGGAAACACCATATATTTT	CASRGQGGNTIYF
TRBV19	TRBJ1-1	NA	NA	TGTGCCAGTACCTTGGGGGCCCCGAACACTGAAGCTTTCTTT	CASTLGAPNTEAFF
TRBV12-5	TRBJ2-7	NA	TRBD1	TGTGCTAGTGGTTTTGGACAGGGGTCCTACGAGCAGTACTTC	CASGFGQGSYEQYF
TRBV5-1	TRBJ1-5	once	NA	TGCGCCAGCAGCCAAGACCCCGGGGGCAATCAGCCCCAGCATTTT	CASSQDPGGNQPQHF
TRBV27	TRBJ1-2	NA	NA	TGTGCCAGCAGCCCCCGTGGAACAGGGAACTATGGCTACACCTTC	CASSPRGTGNYGYTF
TRBV7-9	TRBJ1-6	NA	TRBD1	TGTGCCAGCAGCTTTACAGGACAGGGGGATTCACCCCTCCACTTT	CASSFTGQGDSPLHF
TRBV2	TRBJ2-7	NA	NA	TGTGCCACACAGGGCTACGAGCAGTACTTC	CATQGYEQYF
TRBV28	TRBJ1-6	NA	TRBD1	TGTGCCAGCAGTTCCCCGGGACAGGGGAATTCACCCCTCCACTTT	CASSSPGQGNSPLHF
TRBV6-1	TRBJ2-1	NA	NA	TGTGCCAGCAGTGAATGGGAGTTATACAATGAGCAGTTCTTC	CASSEWELYNEQFF
TRBV3-1/TRBV3-2	TRBJ2-7	NA	NA	TGTGCCAGCAGCCAGGACTCGGGTGGCGAGCAGTACTTC	CASSQDSGGEQYF
TRBV9	TRBJ2-7	NA	NA	TGTGCCAGCAGCCCCCAGGGTAGAGACGAGCAGTACTTC	CASSPQGRDEQYF
TRBV19	TRBJ1-1	NA	NA	TGTGCCAGTAGTATAGATTCCAAGAGCAGGGGTGAAGCTTTCTTT	CASSIDSKSRGEAFF
TRBV4-3	TRBJ1-2	NA	TRBD1	TGCGCCAGCAGCCAAGATTATTGGGCAGGGGGCTATGGCTACACCTTC	CASSQDYWAGGYGYTF
TRBV5-5	TRBJ1-1	NA	TRBD1	TGTGCCAGCCGGGACAGTCCTCCTGAAGCTTTCTTT	CASRDSPPEAFF
TRBV3-1/TRBV3-2	TRBJ2-5	NA	NA	TGTGCCAGCAGCCCTTTCTGGGGGCTTCAAGAGACCCAGTACTTC	CASSPFWGLQETQYF
TRBV20-1	TRBJ2-7	NA	TRBD1	TGCAGTGCTTCGACAGGGTTCGAGCAGTACTTC	CSASTGFEQYF
TRBV4-1	TRBJ2-5	NA	NA	TGCGCCAGCAGCCAAGATAGTTTTCCGAGAGAGACCCAGTACTTC	CASSQDSFPRETQYF
TRBV19	TRBJ2-5	NA	TRBD1	TGTGCCAGTAGTCCCTCCGGGACAGGGGTCGGGGTGGGGGCCCAGTACTTC	CASSPSGTGVGVGAQYF
TRBV12-3/TRBV12-4	TRBJ2-5	NA	NA	TGTGCCAGCAGTTTTGGGGGCGGAGAGACCCAGTACTTC	CASSFGGGETQYF
TRBV3-1/TRBV3-2	TRBJ1-6	NA	TRBD1	TGTGCCAGCAGCCGACAGGGCGGTAATTCACCCCTCCACTTT	CASSRQGGNSPLHF
TRBV19	TRBJ2-6	NA	TRBD2	TGTGCCAGTAGTCCCTTGGGACTAGCTGTCTCTTCGGGGGCCAACGTCCTGACTTTC	CASSPLGLAVSSGANVLTF
TRBV5-1	TRBJ1-2	NA	NA	TGCGCCAGCAGCTTGGCCACAACTAACTATGGCTACACCTTC	CASSLATTNYGYTF
TRBV14	TRBJ1-3	NA	TRBD1	TGTGCCAGCAGCCCGACCCTCAGGGGGACAATGGAGAACACCATATATTTT	CASSPTLRGTMENTIYF
TRBV5-8	TRBJ2-1	NA	TRBD1	TGTGCCAGCAGCTTGGGGGGACAGGGGCAGTTCTTC	CASSLGGQGQFF
TRBV6-5	TRBJ2-1	NA	TRBD1	TGTGCCAGCAGTTACTCAGGGACAGGGGAGTCGGAGCAGTTCTTC	CASSYSGTGESEQFF